The TCR beta chain under discussion was sequenced for a study of spatial heterogeneity in lung cancer. Across the whole study: There were, on average, more than 8.5 raw-read appearances for each unique TCR and UMI combination.

TCRdb redid the calling of the 5' RACE reads with MiXCR, one entry per CDR3 protein. The top ten clones hold under 50% of a sample with tens of thousands of distinct CDR3 sequences, less than 15% of them seen once. CDR1 is MNHEY and CDR2 is SMNVEV in the germline V gene (reference sequence). Trimming at V came to 1 base and at J to 2 bases, leaving 3 bases not matched to a gene. This CDR3 contains 16 residues. Noted time point: sample taken at primary tumor resection. Whole RNA was taken from tumor, nontumor lung or frozen PBMC; it was then sequenced unsorted. Donation came from some 73 patients with untreated early-stage non-small cell lung cancer.

The V gene is TRBV27, the J gene TRBJ2-5; 11 nucleotides line up with TRBD1. The specimen comprised PBMCs, sampled at surgery. This clonotype was obtained from a male donor with early-stage non-small cell lung cancer. The CDR3 spells CASSLYGDRGQETQYF. The CDR3 DNA reads as TGTGCCAGCAGTTTATACGGGGACAGGGGGCAAGAGACCCAGTACTTC.